This T cell receptor beta chain was sequenced in a study of blood T cell repertoires in COVID-19. As for the study in general: Samples of COVID-19 (acute and convalescent) were obtained from the United States, Italy and Spain. T cells, B-cell-depleted T cells, or PBMCs provided the cDNA or gDNA that served as material.

As handled by the study authors: How many nucleated cells were present was estimated from reference gene primer amplification. Data came from immunoSEQ multiplex PCR; TCRdb stores just in-frame clones and leaves some out. The V and J calls and clone size were taken over from that table, and D and trimming were inferred from the DNA. The sample records roughly 250,000 clones, around nine tenths being singletons. V shed 0 bases and J 5 bases; nucleotides not matched to a gene: 3. CDR1 is LGHNA, CDR2 YNFKEQ, per germline. The CDR3 totals 16 residues. The V gene is TRBV4-2, the J gene TRBJ2-1; 11 nucleotides match TRBD2. The receptor's source is a woman aged 40 to 50 who had recovered from COVID-19. Material for sequencing was peripheral blood. The CDR3: CASSQDGTSGNNEQFF. CDR3 bases: TGTGCCAGCAGCCAAGACGGGACTAGCGGCAACAATGAGCAGTTCTTC.